This T cell receptor beta chain is from a study of blood T cell repertoires in COVID-19. The germline V gene has CDR1 LGHDT and CDR2 YNNKEL (reference sequence). With 5 bases removed from V and 6 bases from J, the gap between germline ends came to 11 bases. This CDR3 has 13 residues. Authors' data handling: It was from reference gene primer amplification that nucleated cell counts were estimated. The protocol was immunoSEQ multiplex PCR, while the TCRdb copy is restricted to in-frame clones and leaves out a portion. From that table come the V and J calls and clone size; the DNA was used to work out D and trimming. The sample consists of around 30,000 clones, 80% to 95% of them appearing once.

This rearrangement joins TRBV3-1 (or the pseudogene TRBV3-2) to TRBJ2-1; a possible D gene is TRBD2 (6 bases). This clonotype originated in a man aged 60 to 75 with acute or convalescent COVID-19. Sequencing was carried out using peripheral blood. The CDR3 loop is CASSWGLFNEQFF. The CDR3 nucleotides read TGTGCCAGCAGCTGGGGACTTTTCAATGAGCAGTTCTTC.